The present entry profiles one T cell receptor beta chain with its context. What it binds is unknown. Assay used: immunoSEQ multiplex PCR; TCRdb lists only in-frame clones, some missing. The data show roughly 150,000 clones, approximately 88% seen once. This specimen comes from a study of T cell responses to AZD1222 COVID-19 vaccine. Germline V gives CDR1 SGHRS, CDR2 YFSETQ. With 4 bases clipped from V and 2 bases from J, the junction kept 3 bases outside the gene matches. The CDR3 consists of 14 residues. Study results and limitations: Breadth and depth of Spike-specific TCRs rose after two AZD1222 doses.

The receptor was isolated from an adult in good health. Here the sequenced sample was peripheral blood, taken on day 0 of AZD1222 vaccination. The V gene is TRBV5-1, the J gene TRBJ2-1; 7 bases fit TRBD1. CDR3 in amino acids: CASSGGQTYNEQFF. The CDR3 DNA sequence: TGCGCCAGCAGCGGGGGACAGACCTACAATGAGCAGTTCTTC. Variable domain in full (rest from reference TRBV5-1 and TRBJ2-1): KAGVTQTPRYLIKTRGQQVTLSCSPISGHRSVSWYQQTPGQGLQFLFEYFSETQRNKGNFPGRFSGRQFSNSRSEMNVSTLELGDSALYLCASSGGQTYNEQFFGPGTRLTVL.